This passage covers 11 T cell receptor beta chains from one sample sequenced in a study of shared clonotypes between healthy human individuals. Some clones are missing from TCRdb's copy, which holds only in-frame ones; the method was immunoSEQ multiplex PCR. Counted here are approximately 2.1 million clones, approximately 95% occurring once; the ten biggest clones make up 0.3% to 0.4%. The sample comprised naive CD4+ T cells from PBMCs. Subset indicated: CD45RA+ positively selected. These receptors were obtained from a man between 18 and 35 years old in good health. Some clones in this sample may be carry-over from other donors' samples.

The chain carries TRBV19 and TRBJ1-5; D gene uncertain. Per the germline V gene, CDR1 is LNHDA and CDR2 is SQIVND (reference sequence). Trimming removed 5 bases at V and 2 bases at J, with 13 bases between. CDR3 length: 15 residues. CDR3: CASSLTRRGNQPQHF. The CDR3 nucleotides read TGTGCCAGTAGTCTTACACGGAGGGGCAATCAGCCCCAGCATTTT.

This chain links TRBV28 with TRBJ2-5; no firm D call. CDR1 and CDR2 (germline): MDHEN, SYDVKM. The CDR3 totals 17 residues. The V end lost 5 bases, the J end lost 0 bases, and 19 bases lay between the germline ends. The CDR3 sequence is CASSPRWGGANQETQYF. The CDR3 region has the DNA TGTGCCAGCAGTCCCCGGTGGGGTGGCGCGAACCAAGAGACCCAGTACTTC.

The chain uses TRBV11-2 and TRBJ2-7; D may correspond to TRBD1 or TRBD2 (5 bases each). Germline-derived CDR1 and CDR2 are SGHAT and FQNNGV. V lost 8 bases to trimming and J lost 3 bases, with 20 bases between them. This CDR3 spans 15 amino acids. CDR3 in DNA: TGTGCCAGCCGGTTAATGGGGGTCATGTTCTACGAGCAGTACTTC. Translating gives CASRLMGVMFYEQYF.

The rearrangement uses TRBV28 and TRBJ2-7; 8 bases fit TRBD1. V lost 7 bases to trimming and J lost 0 bases; unmatched junction nucleotides: 8. The CDR3 contains 15 residues. Per germline, CDR1 MDHEN and CDR2 SYDVKM. The CDR3 spells CASTRGLLVSYEQYF. CDR3 DNA sequence: TGTGCCAGCACCAGGGGGCTACTAGTCTCCTACGAGCAGTACTTC.

A note on this clone: This same CDR3 is encoded by further DNA sequences in the sample. V is TRBV9 and J is TRBJ2-2; D is ambiguous. Germline V gene lookup returns CDR1 SGDLS and CDR2 YYNGEE. The V end was cut by 4 bases, the J end by 4 bases, with 8 bases between. This CDR3 region has 13 residues. The CDR3 nucleotides are TGTGCCAGCAGCCCCCGTCTCACCGGGGAGCTGTTTTTT. Amino acid sequence: CASSPRLTGELFF.

V and J are TRBV11-2 and TRBJ2-5, with TRBD2 identical over 10 bases. The CDR3 extends over 14 amino acids. Germline-derived CDR1 and CDR2 are SGHAT and FQNNGV. V gave up 5 bases and J gave up 4 bases; unmatched junction bases: 4. The CDR3 sequence: CASSRSGRGETQYF. CDR3 DNA: TGTGCCAGCAGCAGGAGCGGGAGGGGAGAGACCCAGTACTTC.

The chain uses TRBV30 and TRBJ1-1; 11 bases fit TRBD1. V dropped 1 base and J dropped 6; count of bases not matched to a gene: 10. Germline-derived CDR1 and CDR2 are GTSNPN and SVGIG (reference sequence). This CDR3 spans 16 amino acids. CDR3 in amino acids: CAWSEITGTGGPEAFF. CDR3 sequence (DNA): TGTGCCTGGAGTGAAATTACCGGGACAGGGGGTCCTGAAGCTTTCTTT.

This CDR3 reads CASSLYETSIYTDTQYF. The CDR3 DNA sequence: TGTGCCAGCAGCTTATACGAGACCTCTATTTACACAGATACGCAGTATTTT. The gene calls are TRBV7-2 and TRBJ2-3; D gene uncertain. Germline V gene data show CDR1 as SGHTA and CDR2 as FQGNSA. Trimming left V 2 bases short and J 2 bases short, with 17 bases between. The CDR3 runs to 17 residues.

This clone came up once. The V call is TRBV28, the J call TRBJ1-1, with D possibly TRBD1 on 5 matching bases. The CDR3 consists of 14 residues. Germline V gives CDR1 MDHEN, CDR2 SYDVKM. Trimming cost V 6 bases and J 4 bases, with 15 bases left between them. CDR3 DNA: TGTGCCAGCAGCCCCCCGGCGGGGCCCACTGAAGCTTTCTTT. Amino acid sequence: CASSPPAGPTEAFF.

This clone was found once. The V gene is TRBV7-9, the J gene TRBJ1-5, with D perhaps matching TRBD1 (5 bases). Germline loops: CDR1 SEHNR, CDR2 FQNEAQ (reference sequence). V lost 4 bases, J lost 4 bases, and 17 bases lay in between. The CDR3 has 16 residues. The CDR3 loop reads CASSSAEGPLNQPQHF. CDR3 bases: TGTGCCAGCAGCTCGGCTGAGGGGCCCCTAAATCAGCCCCAGCATTTT. Full variable domain (outside the CDR3, taken from reference TRBV7-9 and TRBJ1-5): DTGVSQNPRHKITKRGQNVTFRCDPISEHNRLYWYRQTLGQGPEFLTYFQNEAQLEKSRLLSDRFSAERPKGSFSTLEIQRTEQGDSAMYLCASSSAEGPLNQPQHFGDGTRLSIL.

J is TRBJ2-2 and V is TRBV6-5; tentative D call: TRBD2 (5 bases). Trimming left V 0 bases short and J 5 bases short, with 13 bases between. Germline V lookup: CDR1 MNHEY, CDR2 SVGAGI. The CDR3 has 16 residues. The CDR3 DNA reads as TGTGCCAGCAGTTACTCTTTTGGCTCGGGAACCGGGGAGCTGTTTTTT. Protein product: CASSYSFGSGTGELFF.